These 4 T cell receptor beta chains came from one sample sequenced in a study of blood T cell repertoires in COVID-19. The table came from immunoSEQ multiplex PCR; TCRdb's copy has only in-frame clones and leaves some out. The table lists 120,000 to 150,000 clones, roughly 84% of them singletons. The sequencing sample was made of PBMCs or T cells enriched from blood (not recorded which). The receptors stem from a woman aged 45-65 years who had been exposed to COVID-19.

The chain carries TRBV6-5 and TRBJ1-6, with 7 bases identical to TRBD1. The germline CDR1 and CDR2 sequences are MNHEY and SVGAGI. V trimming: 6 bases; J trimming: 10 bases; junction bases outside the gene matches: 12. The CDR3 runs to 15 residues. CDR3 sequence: CASRRDRVSRSPLHF. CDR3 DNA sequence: TGTGCCAGCAGAAGAGACAGGGTCTCTAGATCACCCCTCCACTTT.

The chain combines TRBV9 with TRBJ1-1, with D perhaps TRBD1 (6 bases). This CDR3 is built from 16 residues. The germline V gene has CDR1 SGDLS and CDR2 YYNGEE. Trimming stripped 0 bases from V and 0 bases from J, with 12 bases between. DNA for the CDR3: TGTGCCAGCAGCGTAGCAACCGGGACACTGAACACTGAAGCTTTCTTT. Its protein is CASSVATGTLNTEAFF.

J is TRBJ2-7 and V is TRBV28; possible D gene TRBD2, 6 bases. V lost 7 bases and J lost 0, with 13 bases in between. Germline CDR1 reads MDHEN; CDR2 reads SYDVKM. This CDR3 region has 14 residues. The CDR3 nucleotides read TGTGCCAGCACCGTGGGAGGTAGCTCCTACGAGCAGTACTTC. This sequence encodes CASTVGGSSYEQYF. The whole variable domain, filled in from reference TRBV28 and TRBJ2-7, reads DVKVTQSSRYLVKRTGEKVFLECVQDMDHENMFWYRQDPGLGLRLIYFSYDVKMKEKGDIPEGYSVSREKKERFSLILESASTNQTSMYLCASTVGGSSYEQYFGPGTRLTVT.

This CDR3 reads CASSRLSVAGSTDTQYF. The CDR3 coding sequence is TGTGCCAGCAGCCGACTTTCGGTAGCGGGGTCCACAGATACGCAGTATTTT. The chain combines TRBV6-2 or TRBV6-3 with TRBJ2-3, with 8 bases lining up with TRBD2. The CDR3 is made up of 17 amino acids. The V segment lost 6 bases and the J segment 2 bases; nucleotides outside the gene matches: 13. In germline, CDR1 is MNHEY, CDR2 SVGEGT.